These 12 T cell receptor beta chains were all obtained from the same sample, sequenced in a study of cytomegalovirus exposure and HLA in healthy donors. Sequencing used immunoSEQ multiplex PCR; TCRdb keeps in-frame clones, though not all of them. The sample lists more than 100,000 clones; 88% were seen once. Sequencing was done on a sample of PBMCs. The receptors here all came from a young woman in good health and CMV-seropositive.

The chain employs TRBV10-3 and TRBJ2-1; 11 bases are a match to TRBD1. The CDR3 spans 15 residues. Germline V gives CDR1 ENHRY, CDR2 SYGVKD. The V gene end was trimmed by 4 bases and the J gene end by 6 bases; junction bases not matched to a gene: 5. Here the CDR3 reads CAISGPGQGVNEQFF. CDR3 DNA: TGTGCCATCAGTGGGCCGGGACAGGGGGTCAATGAGCAGTTCTTC.

V gene TRBV7-2 combines with J gene TRBJ1-2, with D perhaps matching TRBD1 (6 bases). The CDR3 has 14 amino acids. Germline CDR1 and CDR2: SGHTA and FQGNSA. Trimming pared 2 bases from V and 8 bases from J, leaving 15 bases between. In DNA form, the CDR3 reads TGTGCCAGCAGCTTACGGAGACAGGAAGGGGGCTACACCTTC. Translated: CASSLRRQEGGYTF.

The J gene is TRBJ2-2, the V gene TRBV7-3; D not resolved. The CDR3 is 13 residues long. Germline CDR1 is SGHTA and CDR2 is FQGTGA. Trimming stripped 4 bases from V and 6 bases from J, with 9 bases between. The CDR3 coding sequence is TGTGCCAGCAGCTCGTCATCGGCCGGGGAGCTGTTTTTT. It translates to CASSSSSAGELFF.

The chain's CDR3 is CASGGTSGNTIYF. The CDR3 bases are TGTGCCAGCGGAGGAACCTCTGGAAACACCATATATTTT. The chain joins TRBV9 to TRBJ1-3; D is uncertain. The CDR3 has 13 residues. CDR1 and CDR2 from the germline V gene are SGDLS and YYNGEE. The V end was cut by 7 bases, the J end by 0 bases, with 8 bases between.

The chain uses TRBV4-2 and TRBJ1-2, with 8 bases that match TRBD1. The CDR3 spans 15 residues. Losses at the gene ends were 2 bases for V and 7 bases for J; bases not matched to a gene: 9. The germline V gene encodes CDR1 LGHNA and CDR2 YNFKEQ. The CDR3 sequence is CASSQPDRVAGGYTF. The CDR3 bases are TGTGCCAGCAGCCAACCGGACAGGGTTGCTGGTGGCTACACCTTC.

The CDR3 DNA reads TGTGCCAGCAGTTCTACCGGGACAGGGAAAGCTTTCTTT. Translation gives CASSSTGTGKAFF. The V and J genes are TRBV6-5 and TRBJ1-1; the match to TRBD1 covers 9 bases. The CDR3 has 13 residues. The germline CDR1 and CDR2 sequences are MNHEY and SVGAGI. V lost 4 bases to trimming and J lost 9 bases; unmatched junction nucleotides: 6.

The rearrangement joins TRBV5-1 to TRBJ2-1; 9 nucleotides align to TRBD2. V lost 1 base and J lost 10; bases outside the gene matches: 3. The CDR3 is made up of 13 amino acids. Germline V lookup: CDR1 SGHRS, CDR2 YFSETQ. For the CDR3, the DNA is TGCGCCAGCAGCTTGACTCTAGCGGGGGAGCAGTTCTTC. Translating gives CASSLTLAGEQFF.

The chain carries TRBV15 and TRBJ1-2, with D unresolved. The germline gives CDR1 LNHNV, CDR2 YYDKDF (reference sequence). This CDR3 is 14 amino acids long. Trimming removed 1 base from V and 2 bases from J, with 8 bases in between. The CDR3 loop reads CATSRGPGNYGYTF. The CDR3 coding sequence is TGTGCCACCAGCAGAGGACCGGGAAACTATGGCTACACCTTC.

The CDR3 sequence is CASSADFYGYTF. Written as DNA, the CDR3 is TGTGCCAGCAGTGCGGACTTCTATGGCTACACCTTC. The chain joins TRBV28 to TRBJ1-2; no clear D gene. The germline V gene encodes CDR1 MDHEN and CDR2 SYDVKM. V lost 5 bases to trimming and J lost 4 bases, with 8 bases between them. The CDR3 runs 12 residues.

The V call is TRBV7-9, the J call TRBJ1-5; D is uncertain. The germline gives CDR1 SEHNR, CDR2 FQNEAQ (reference sequence). The CDR3 totals 14 residues. The germline V and J ends were trimmed by 5 bases and 3 bases, with 11 bases remaining between them. This CDR3 reads CASSRGGFNQPQHF. The CDR3 DNA reads TGTGCCAGCAGCCGAGGCGGATTCAATCAGCCCCAGCATTTT. Filled out from reference TRBV7-9 and TRBJ1-5, the complete variable domain reads DTGVSQNPRHKITKRGQNVTFRCDPISEHNRLYWYRQTLGQGPEFLTYFQNEAQLEKSRLLSDRFSAERPKGSFSTLEIQRTEQGDSAMYLCASSRGGFNQPQHFGDGTRLSIL.

The chain employs TRBV9 and TRBJ2-1; 8 positions match TRBD2. Germline trimming cut 0 bases from V and 8 bases from J; bases unmatched to any gene: 4. Germline values: CDR1 SGDLS, CDR2 YYNGEE. The CDR3 has 14 residues. CDR3 coding DNA: TGTGCCAGCAGCGTAGCGGGGGGGCCCCATGAGCAGTTCTTC. Protein product: CASSVAGGPHEQFF. Together with reference TRBV9 and TRBJ2-1, the CDR3 gives the full variable domain: DSGVTQTPKHLITATGQRVTLRCSPRSGDLSVYWYQQSLDQGLQFLIQYYNGEERAKGNILERFSAQQFPDLHSELNLSSLELGDSALYFCASSVAGGPHEQFFGPGTRLTVL.

To note about this clone: A junction end diverges from the germline sequence, so it may reflect a read error. This rearrangement joins TRBV5-4 to TRBJ1-1, with D possibly matching TRBD1 (6 bases). This CDR3 is 13 amino acids long. Germline CDR1 reads SGHNT; CDR2 reads YYREEE (reference sequence). The CDR3 reads CASSTGTNIEAFF. CDR3 DNA sequence: TGTGCCAGCAGTACAGGGACGAACATTGAAGCTTTCTTT.